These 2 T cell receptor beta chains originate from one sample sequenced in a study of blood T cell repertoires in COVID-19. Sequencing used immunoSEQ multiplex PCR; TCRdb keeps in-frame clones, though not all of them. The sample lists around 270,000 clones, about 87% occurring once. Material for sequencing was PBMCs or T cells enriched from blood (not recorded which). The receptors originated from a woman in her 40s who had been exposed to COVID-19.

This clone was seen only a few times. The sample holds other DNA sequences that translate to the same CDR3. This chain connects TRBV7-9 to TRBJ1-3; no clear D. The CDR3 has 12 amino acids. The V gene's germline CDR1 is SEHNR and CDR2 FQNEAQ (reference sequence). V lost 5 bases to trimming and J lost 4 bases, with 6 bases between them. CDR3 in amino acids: CASSPQGNTIYF. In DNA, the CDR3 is TGTGCCAGCAGCCCACAGGGAAACACCATATATTTT.

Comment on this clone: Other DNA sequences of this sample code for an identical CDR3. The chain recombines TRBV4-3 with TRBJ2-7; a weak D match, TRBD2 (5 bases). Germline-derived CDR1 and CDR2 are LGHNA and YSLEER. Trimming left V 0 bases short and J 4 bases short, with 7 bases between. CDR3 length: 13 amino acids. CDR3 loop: CASSQESGYEQYF. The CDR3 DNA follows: TGCGCCAGCAGCCAAGAATCGGGGTACGAGCAGTACTTC.